This T cell receptor beta chain was sequenced for a study of CD8 T cells in Susac syndrome. The study's findings and limits: The CD4+ T cell repertoires in Susac syndrome did not show any clonal expansion.

RNA was extracted with the RNeasy kit, and a quantity of roughly 0.5 to 1 ug was reverse transcribed using random hexamers. Amplification of TCR beta CDR3 spanned 54 Vbeta and 13 Jbeta via immunoSEQ multiplex PCR. TCRdb processed the immunoSEQ multiplex PCR reads anew with MiXCR; each CDR3 protein has one entry. The sample gives about 240,000 distinct CDR3 sequences, 90% to 97% of which show up once; around 0.1% is in the top ten. TEMRA cells were FACS-enriched, unlike CD8+ and CD4+ T cells, which were negatively isolated. The CDR3 runs 15 residues. Trimming left V 0 bases short and J 0 bases short, with 6 bases between. Germline assignment: CDR1 PRHDT and CDR2 FYEKMQ (reference sequence). As to this clonotype: Antigen unknown.

Sequencing was performed on CD4+ T cells from PBMCs. V usage is TRBV13 and J usage is TRBJ1-3; D ambiguous. This clonotype originated in a human donor with Susac syndrome. CDR3 nucleotide sequence: TGTGCCAGCAGCTTAGGACGCAACTCTGGAAACACCATATATTTT. Protein product: CASSLGRNSGNTIYF.